Listed below are T cell receptor beta chains from one sample, sequenced in a study of cytomegalovirus exposure and HLA in healthy donors. Clones were sequenced by immunoSEQ multiplex PCR, and TCRdb holds only the in-frame ones, with some missing. In the table there are approximately 150,000 clones, about three fifths of which are singletons. The sequenced material came from PBMCs. All receptors derive from a woman under 40 in good health and CMV-seropositive. CDR3s include the opening cysteine and the closing phenylalanine or tryptophan. D genes are given only for firm matches. A row's size may be missing; if present it is once, few, many or a size class.

CDR3 DNA: TGTGCCAGCAGTGAAGGGACAGGGGGCTCCTACGAGCAGTACTTC
CDR3 protein: CASSEGTGGSYEQYF
clone size: few
J gene: TRBJ2-7
V gene: TRBV6-1
D gene: TRBD1

CDR3 DNA: TGTGCCAGCTCCCAGTGGCCGATCTATAATTCACCCCTCCACTTT
CDR3 protein: CASSQWPIYNSPLHF
clone size: -
J gene: TRBJ1-6
V gene: TRBV18
D gene: -

CDR3 DNA: TGTGCCAGCAGCTTAAAACAGTCGAACACTGAAGCTTTCTTT
CDR3 protein: CASSLKQSNTEAFF
clone size: few
J gene: TRBJ1-1
V gene: TRBV7-9
D gene: -

CDR3 DNA: TGCAGCGTGCTGCGGGCAAATGGCTACACCTTC
CDR3 protein: CSVLRANGYTF
clone size: few
J gene: TRBJ1-2
V gene: TRBV29-1
D gene: -

CDR3 DNA: TGTGCCAGCAATACAGTCCCCAGGGGGATCGGGGAGCTGTTTTTT
CDR3 protein: CASNTVPRGIGELFF
clone size: -
J gene: TRBJ2-2
V gene: TRBV27
D gene: TRBD1

CDR3 DNA: TGTGCCAGCAGCACTCTACAGGGCACTGAAGCTTTCTTT
CDR3 protein: CASSTLQGTEAFF
clone size: few
J gene: TRBJ1-1
V gene: TRBV9
D gene: -

CDR3 DNA: TGTGCCACCAGCAGAGAGGGACAGTCCGACGAGCAGTACTTC
CDR3 protein: CATSREGQSDEQYF
clone size: -
J gene: TRBJ2-7
V gene: TRBV15
D gene: TRBD1

CDR3 DNA: TGTGCCATCAGTGGACAGGGAGCAGAGACCCAGTACTTC
CDR3 protein: CAISGQGAETQYF
clone size: -
J gene: TRBJ2-5
V gene: TRBV10-3
D gene: TRBD1

CDR3 DNA: TGTGCCAGCAGCCTAGCGGGGGGGTACCAAGAGACCCAGTACTTC
CDR3 protein: CASSLAGGYQETQYF
clone size: -
J gene: TRBJ2-5
V gene: TRBV9
D gene: TRBD2

CDR3 DNA: TGTGCCAGCAGCGTAAATTCAGGGGGCCGGGGGTATGGCTACACCTTC
CDR3 protein: CASSVNSGGRGYGYTF
clone size: -
J gene: TRBJ1-2
V gene: TRBV9
D gene: TRBD1

CDR3 DNA: TGTGCCAGCAGCACCCAGATAGGGGTGGATACGCAGTATTTT
CDR3 protein: CASSTQIGVDTQYF
clone size: -
J gene: TRBJ2-3
V gene: TRBV7-8
D gene: -

CDR3 DNA: TGTGCCAGCAGTTCGACAGGGGGCGTCGGAGGCTATGGCTACACCTTC
CDR3 protein: CASSSTGGVGGYGYTF
clone size: -
J gene: TRBJ1-2
V gene: TRBV2
D gene: TRBD1

CDR3 DNA: TGTGCCAGCAGTTACGGGGGAGGTCAGCCCCAGCATTTT
CDR3 protein: CASSYGGGQPQHF
clone size: -
J gene: TRBJ1-5
V gene: TRBV6-6
D gene: -

CDR3 DNA: TGTGCCAGCAGCTTGGCGGGGACAGAGCCTAATTCACCCCTCCACTTT
CDR3 protein: CASSLAGTEPNSPLHF
clone size: -
J gene: TRBJ1-6
V gene: TRBV5-6
D gene: TRBD1

CDR3 DNA: TGTGCCAGCAGTGATACGGGTACCGGGGAGCTGTTTTTT
CDR3 protein: CASSDTGTGELFF
clone size: -
J gene: TRBJ2-2
V gene: TRBV6-4
D gene: -

CDR3 DNA: TGCGCCAGCAAGGGCGGGAGTTCCTATGATGAGCAGTTCTTC
CDR3 protein: CASKGGSSYDEQFF
clone size: -
J gene: TRBJ2-1
V gene: TRBV5-1
D gene: TRBD2

CDR3 DNA: TGTGCCAGCAAAAAAGCCGCGGGGGGAGCTTTCTTT
CDR3 protein: CASKKAAGGAFF
clone size: -
J gene: TRBJ1-1
V gene: TRBV7-2
D gene: -

CDR3 DNA: TGTGCCAGCAGCTTGGACAGGGTGTATTTGATCTCCTACGAGCAGTACTTC
CDR3 protein: CASSLDRVYLISYEQYF
clone size: few
J gene: TRBJ2-7
V gene: TRBV5-6
D gene: -

CDR3 DNA: TGTGCCAGCAGCCCGACTAGCGGGAGGGCCTACGAGCAGTACTTC
CDR3 protein: CASSPTSGRAYEQYF
clone size: few
J gene: TRBJ2-7
V gene: TRBV7-8
D gene: TRBD2

CDR3 DNA: TGTGCCAGCAGCGTGGGGGGGGAGTCGGAGCAGCCCCAGCATTTT
CDR3 protein: CASSVGGESEQPQHF
clone size: -
J gene: TRBJ1-5
V gene: TRBV9
D gene: -

CDR3 DNA: TGTGCCAGCAGCAAGGGACACGGGTCCTCCACAGATACGCAGTATTTT
CDR3 protein: CASSKGHGSSTDTQYF
clone size: once
J gene: TRBJ2-3
V gene: TRBV5-4
D gene: -

CDR3 DNA: TGTGCCAGCAGAAGGACTAGCGGGGAAGGGACCCAGTACTTC
CDR3 protein: CASRRTSGEGTQYF
clone size: -
J gene: TRBJ2-5
V gene: TRBV25-1
D gene: TRBD2

CDR3 DNA: TGTGCCAGCACCAACCCGGGGGTCGCTGCCTACGAGCAGTACTTC
CDR3 protein: CASTNPGVAAYEQYF
clone size: -
J gene: TRBJ2-7
V gene: TRBV7-6
D gene: -

CDR3 DNA: TGTGCCAGCAGTTTATGGGCGGGGTCAGAGGGGGAGCAGTTCTTC
CDR3 protein: CASSLWAGSEGEQFF
clone size: -
J gene: TRBJ2-1
V gene: TRBV27
D gene: -

CDR3 DNA: TGTGCCAGCAGCATTCGAGGCGGAAAACTGTTTTTT
CDR3 protein: CASSIRGGKLFF
clone size: -
J gene: TRBJ1-4
V gene: TRBV5-6
D gene: -

CDR3 DNA: TGTGCCAGCAGCTCAGAAGCGGGAAAGGACTTC
CDR3 protein: CASSSEAGKDF
clone size: -
J gene: TRBJ2-7
V gene: TRBV7-9
D gene: TRBD2

CDR3 DNA: TGTGCCAGCAGTGAGCGGGAGGATTTGGTGGATACGCAGTATTTT
CDR3 protein: CASSEREDLVDTQYF
clone size: -
J gene: TRBJ2-3
V gene: TRBV7-9
D gene: TRBD2

CDR3 DNA: TGTGCCAGCAGCCTCCGTGGCTCTCTCTCCCACGAGCAGTACTTC
CDR3 protein: CASSLRGSLSHEQYF
clone size: -
J gene: TRBJ2-7
V gene: TRBV28
D gene: -

CDR3 DNA: TGTGCCAGCAGCCGGGGTGAAGCTTTCTTT
CDR3 protein: CASSRGEAFF
clone size: -
J gene: TRBJ1-1
V gene: TRBV7-9
D gene: -

CDR3 DNA: TGTGCCAGCAGCGTCCCAGGGGCCCGAGAGACCCAGTACTTC
CDR3 protein: CASSVPGARETQYF
clone size: -
J gene: TRBJ2-5
V gene: TRBV9
D gene: -

CDR3 DNA: TGCAGCGTTCCGACAGGGGGGAGGGAGACCCAGTACTTC
CDR3 protein: CSVPTGGRETQYF
clone size: -
J gene: TRBJ2-5
V gene: TRBV29-1
D gene: TRBD1